This TCR beta chain appears in the sequencing data of a study of T cell repertoires in cytomegalovirus infection. The overall study: Use of recently identified HLA-C-restricted and well-studied HLA-B-restricted CMV epitopes was part of the study. CMV infection and matching HLA type were both indicated by public TCR beta signatures. Overall study results and limits: Carriers of CMV plus the relevant HLA were identified by cumulative public TCR beta family frequency. Dominant in the ex vivo response were TCR beta clonotypes restricted by HLA-C and specific for CMV.

With regard to this clonotype: The antigen is not known.

MiXCR, applied by TCRdb to the reads, yields one record per CDR3 protein. The sample holds roughly 340,000 distinct CDR3 sequences, about 29% seen once. The CDR3 contains 14 residues. The V gene lost 3 bases and the J gene lost 5 bases, with 13 bases spanning the gap. This clonotype was obtained from a human donor in good health (CMV status not recorded). Some clones in this sample may be carry-over from other donors' samples. The sequencing here drew on cultured PBMCs, taken from culture after CMV antigen stimulation. The rearrangement joins TRBV12-3 or TRBV12-4 to TRBJ1-1, with D perhaps matching TRBD1 (5 bases). CDR3 in amino acids: CASSFPGPPTEAFF. DNA for the CDR3: TGTGCCAGCAGTTTTCCGGGACCCCCGACTGAAGCTTTCTTT.